What follows are 24 T cell receptor beta chains derived from one specimen sequenced in a study of blood T cell repertoires in COVID-19. TCRdb keeps only in-frame clones here, not all; method: immunoSEQ multiplex PCR. In the table there are about 180,000 clones, 70% to 90% of which are singletons. The sample was peripheral blood. These receptors came from a man between 35 and 55 years old with active or convalescent COVID-19.

The rearrangement uses TRBV3-1 (or the pseudogene TRBV3-2) and TRBJ2-1, with 7 bases lining up with TRBD1. The CDR3 consists of 18 residues. Germline CDR1 LGHDT, CDR2 YNNKEL (reference sequence). After removal of 0 bases from V and 1 base from J, the junction contained 9 bases not matched to a gene. The CDR3: CASSQENRGAGSYNEQFF. CDR3 in DNA: TGTGCCAGCAGCCAAGAAAACAGGGGAGCTGGGTCCTACAATGAGCAGTTCTTC.

This sequence joins TRBV6-2 or TRBV6-3 and TRBJ1-2; D is uncertain. V gave up 0 bases and J gave up 2 bases, with 7 bases separating them. The germline V gene encodes CDR1 MNHEY and CDR2 SVGEGT. This CDR3 spans 14 amino acids. CDR3 nucleotides: TGTGCCAGCAGTTACTCTCCGGTCAACTATGGCTACACCTTC. It yields the protein CASSYSPVNYGYTF.

The chain joins TRBV6-6 to TRBJ1-4; D remains unclear. This CDR3 has 18 residues. Germline CDR1 and CDR2: MNHNY and SVGAGI (reference sequence). V lost 5 bases, J lost 0 bases, and 19 bases lay in between. CDR3 sequence (DNA): TGTGCCAGCAGTCCCTCTCTACCGACATTGTCAACTAATGAAAAACTGTTTTTT. This translates into CASSPSLPTLSTNEKLFF.

V is TRBV3-1 (or the pseudogene TRBV3-2) and J is TRBJ2-7; perhaps TRBD1 as D (6 bases). Trimming took 7 bases from V and 7 from J, leaving 14 bases between them. Germline V gives CDR1 LGHDT, CDR2 YNNKEL (reference sequence). This CDR3 contains 12 residues. The chain's CDR3 is CASTDRPGEQYF. DNA for the CDR3: TGTGCCAGCACCGACAGGCCGGGGGAGCAGTACTTC.

V is TRBV4-3 and J is TRBJ2-5, with a possible D match to TRBD2 (7 bases). Trimming took off 0 bases at V and 1 base at J, with 21 bases between the two ends. Germline V lookup: CDR1 LGHNA, CDR2 YSLEER. The CDR3 spans 19 residues. The CDR3 DNA reads TGCGCCAGCAGCCAAGAGCGGGAAATCGGGGGGCCCTCCCAAGAGACCCAGTACTTC. This sequence encodes CASSQEREIGGPSQETQYF.

The chain uses TRBV11-3 and TRBJ2-2; 8 nucleotides align to TRBD1. CDR1 and CDR2 from the germline V gene are SGHNT and YENEEA. The ends lost 1 base at V and 7 bases at J; junction bases unmatched: 2. This CDR3 has 14 amino acids. CDR3 bases: TGTGCCAGCAGCTTAGGACAGGGGAACGGGGAGCTGTTTTTT. Translating gives CASSLGQGNGELFF.

V and J are TRBV5-1 and TRBJ1-2; weak D call: TRBD1 (5 bases). Trimming removed 3 bases from V and 1 base from J, with 7 bases in between. This CDR3 contains 13 residues. CDR1 SGHRS and CDR2 YFSETQ come from the germline V gene. This CDR3 is CASSSTVNYGYTF. The CDR3 region has the DNA TGCGCCAGCAGCTCGACAGTTAACTATGGCTACACCTTC.

The chain couples TRBV29-1 to TRBJ2-3; maybe TRBD2 (6 bases). The CDR3 covers 15 residues. Looked up from germline, CDR1 is SQVTM and CDR2 is ANQGSEA. V shed 6 bases and J shed 4 bases, with 20 bases lying between them. CDR3 residues: CSVVEGGGGADTQYF. The CDR3 coding sequence is TGCAGCGTGGTAGAGGGAGGTGGTGGGGCAGATACGCAGTATTTT.

CDR3 residues: CASSTTGGVDYGYTF. The DNA for the CDR3 is TGTGCCAGCAGTACCACAGGGGGGGTCGACTATGGCTACACCTTC. The genes are TRBV6-5 and TRBJ1-2; 8 bases line up with TRBD1. This CDR3 is 15 amino acids long. CDR1 MNHEY and CDR2 SVGAGI come from the germline V gene. Losses at the gene ends were 5 bases for V and 3 bases for J; bases not matched to a gene: 8.

This clone was counted between two and nine times. This chain uses TRBV30 with TRBJ1-4; D possibly corresponds to TRBD1 (5 bases). This CDR3 is built from 14 residues. CDR1 is GTSNPN, CDR2 SVGIG, per germline (reference sequence). Trimming removed 0 bases at V and 9 bases at J, with 14 bases between. The CDR3 nucleotides are TGTGCCTGGAGTGTAAACGGGGGAGGGAAAAAACTGTTTTTT. This translates into CAWSVNGGGKKLFF.

J is TRBJ1-4 and V is TRBV7-2; TRBD1 matches at 7 bases. There are 14 residues in the CDR3. V gave up 7 bases and J gave up 10 bases; unmatched junction bases: 12. In germline, CDR1 is SGHTA, CDR2 FQGNSA. CDR3 in DNA: TGTGCCAGCACCCAGACAGGGCATTCGGCAAAACTGTTTTTT. Protein: CASTQTGHSAKLFF.

This clone is a singleton in its sample. The CDR3 loop reads CASSSWDRGNSPLHF. DNA for the CDR3: TGTGCCAGCAGCTCCTGGGACAGGGGGAATTCACCCCTCCACTTT. The chain employs TRBV7-9 and TRBJ1-6; TRBD1 aligns across 11 bases. Losses at the gene ends were 4 bases for V and 7 bases for J; bases not matched to a gene: 3. Germline CDR1 and CDR2: SEHNR and FQNEAQ (reference sequence). The CDR3 consists of 15 residues.

The chain joins TRBV19 to TRBJ2-1; D gene uncertain. CDR1 LNHDA and CDR2 SQIVND come from the germline V gene (reference sequence). The CDR3 has 12 residues. V was shortened by 2 bases and J by 5 bases, with 4 bases between the two germline ends. The CDR3 is CASSILNNEQFF. In DNA form, the CDR3 reads TGTGCCAGTAGTATACTAAACAATGAGCAGTTCTTC.

This clone has a single count. The chain joins TRBV6-5 to TRBJ1-2; D remains unclear. The CDR3 spans 12 residues. The V end was cut by 2 bases, the J end by 6 bases, with 7 bases between. The germline V gene encodes CDR1 MNHEY and CDR2 SVGAGI. CDR3 in amino acids: CASSYGPHGYTF. CDR3 DNA sequence: TGTGCCAGCAGTTACGGGCCTCATGGCTACACCTTC.

The chain carries TRBV24-1 and TRBJ1-2; 9 bases fit TRBD1. In germline, CDR1 is KGHDR, CDR2 SFDVKD. The CDR3 sequence is 14 residues long. After removal of 4 bases from V and 4 bases from J, the junction contained 3 bases not matched to a gene. This CDR3 reads CATSDPGQGYGYTF. The CDR3 DNA sequence: TGTGCCACCAGTGACCCGGGACAGGGCTATGGCTACACCTTC.

This clone was found a few times. This chain uses TRBV7-8 with TRBJ1-2; 8 bases align to TRBD1. V was clipped by 6 bases and J by 4 bases; unmatched bases: 7. CDR1 is SGHVS and CDR2 is FQNEAQ in the germline V gene. CDR3 length equals 14 residues. The CDR3 region has the DNA TGTGCCAGCAGTCGGATCGGGACAGGCTATGGCTACACCTTC. Translation gives CASSRIGTGYGYTF.

V usage is TRBV5-5 and J usage is TRBJ1-4; D gene unclear. The CDR3 totals 15 residues. The germline V and J ends were trimmed by 4 bases and 4 bases, with 14 bases remaining between them. Germline V gene lookup returns CDR1 SGHKS and CDR2 YYEKEE (reference sequence). CDR3 DNA: TGTGCCAGCAGCCGACTAAGTGGTATTAATGAAAAACTGTTTTTT. Translation: CASSRLSGINEKLFF.

This clone appeared once. V gene TRBV7-3 combines with J gene TRBJ1-3; D is unclear. V was pared by 5 bases and J by 0 bases, with 5 bases between. From germline, CDR1 is SGHTA and CDR2 FQGTGA. This CDR3 spans 13 amino acids. In DNA form, the CDR3 reads TGTGCCAGCAGCCCTAACTCTGGAAACACCATATATTTT. It specifies CASSPNSGNTIYF.

The V and J genes are TRBV15 and TRBJ1-4; D gene uncertain. V was cut by 6 bases and J by 4 bases, with 9 bases left in between. Germline V lookup: CDR1 LNHNV, CDR2 YYDKDF (reference sequence). CDR3 length: 13 amino acids. CDR3 loop: CATRAGFNEKLFF. The CDR3 DNA sequence: TGTGCCACCAGGGCCGGGTTTAATGAAAAACTGTTTTTT.

The rearrangement joins TRBV5-4 to TRBJ2-7, with TRBD1 matching 8 bases. J lost 5 bases, V lost 4 bases, and 5 bases had no gene match. The CDR3 is 13 residues long. Germline V CDR1 and CDR2: SGHNT, YYREEE (reference sequence). CDR3 DNA: TGTGCCAGCAGCCCCCGGACAGGGAACGAGCAGTACTTC. Translating gives CASSPRTGNEQYF.

The chain employs TRBV7-9 and TRBJ1-1; TRBD1 might be the D (6 bases). Germline V gene lookup returns CDR1 SEHNR and CDR2 FQNEAQ (reference sequence). The V end was cut by 5 bases, the J end by 3 bases, with 13 bases between. This CDR3 has 14 amino acids. CDR3 region: CASSEVGADTEAFF. CDR3 nucleotide sequence: TGTGCCAGCAGCGAAGTGGGGGCGGACACTGAAGCTTTCTTT.

V gene TRBV30 combines with J gene TRBJ2-1; 9 positions match TRBD1. This CDR3 is 13 amino acids long. Looked up from germline, CDR1 is GTSNPN and CDR2 is SVGIG (reference sequence). The J segment lost 3 bases and the V segment lost 5 bases, leaving 2 bases of the junction unmatched. The CDR3 protein is CAWEGQGYNEQFF. The CDR3 DNA reads as TGTGCCTGGGAGGGACAGGGCTACAATGAGCAGTTCTTC.

This chain joins TRBV19 and TRBJ1-1, with D uncertain. Trimming removed 6 bases from V and 4 bases from J, with 12 bases in between. The CDR3 consists of 13 residues. Germline values: CDR1 LNHDA, CDR2 SQIVND (reference sequence). The CDR3 nucleotides are TGTGCCAGTAGCCGAGGTGCCGGCACTGAAGCTTTCTTT. Translated, it gives CASSRGAGTEAFF.

The chain links TRBV21-1 to TRBJ1-2; TRBD1, as called in the table, went unchecked against the DNA. TRBV21-1 corresponds to a pseudogene. CDR3 length: 16 residues. This chain's CDR3 is CASRRVRGHPAIGYTF. In DNA, the CDR3 is TGTGCCAGCAGGAGGGTGAGGGGGCATCCGGCTATTGGCTACACCTTC.